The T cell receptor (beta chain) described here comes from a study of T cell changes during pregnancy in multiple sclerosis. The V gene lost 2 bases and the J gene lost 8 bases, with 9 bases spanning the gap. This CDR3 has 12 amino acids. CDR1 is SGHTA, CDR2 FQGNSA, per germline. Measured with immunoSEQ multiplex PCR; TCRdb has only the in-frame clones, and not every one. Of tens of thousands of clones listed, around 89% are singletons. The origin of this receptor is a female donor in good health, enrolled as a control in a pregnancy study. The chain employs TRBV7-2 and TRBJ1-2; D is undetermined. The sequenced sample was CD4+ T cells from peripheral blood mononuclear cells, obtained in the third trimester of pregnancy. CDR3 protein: CASSLSGIGYTF. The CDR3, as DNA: TGTGCCAGCAGCTTATCAGGAATAGGCTACACCTTC.